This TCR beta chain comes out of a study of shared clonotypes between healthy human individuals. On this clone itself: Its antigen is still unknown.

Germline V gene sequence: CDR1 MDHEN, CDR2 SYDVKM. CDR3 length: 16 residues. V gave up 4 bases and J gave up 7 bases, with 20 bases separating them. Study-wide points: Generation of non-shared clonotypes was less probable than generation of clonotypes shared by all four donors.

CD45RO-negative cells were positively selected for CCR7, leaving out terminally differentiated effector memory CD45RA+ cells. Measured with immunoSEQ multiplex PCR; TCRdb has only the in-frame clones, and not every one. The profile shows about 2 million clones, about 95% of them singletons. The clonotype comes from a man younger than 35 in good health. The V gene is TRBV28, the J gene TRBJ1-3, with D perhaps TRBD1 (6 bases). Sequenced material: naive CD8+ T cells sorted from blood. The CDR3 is CASSSQLQTGHNTIYF. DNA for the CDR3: TGTGCCAGCAGTTCCCAACTCCAGACAGGTCATAACACCATATATTTT.